This T cell receptor (beta chain) is from a study of vaccination and CD4 T cells after COVID-19. Study findings and constraints: Median reactive clonotypes, those recognizing SARS-CoV-2, rose from approximately 21 to 40, not significantly.

The treatment here: approximately 9-day PBMC culture with coronavirus spike peptide pools or control peptides (ViraFEST assay). CDR1 SGHVS and CDR2 FQNEAQ come from the germline V gene. The CDR3 has 16 residues. The trim removed 1 base at V and 2 bases at J, leaving 6 bases unmatched. The Oncomine TCR Beta short-read assay sequenced DNA from cultured CD4+ T cells. The source of extracted genomic DNA was cultured CD4+ T cells. TCRdb called the PCR reads again in MiXCR, with one record for every CDR3 protein. Of about 18,000 distinct CDR3 sequences listed, less than 65% are singletons. Turning to this clonotype: As yet, its antigen is unknown.

The chain carries TRBV7-8 and TRBJ2-3, with 7 bases that match TRBD2. This receptor was obtained from a human donor who had recovered from COVID-19. Sequencing input: CD4+ T cells from blood, cultured in vitro. In DNA form, the CDR3 reads TGTGCCAGCAGCTTAGAGGCGGGAGCGCCCACAGATACGCAGTATTTT. This translates into CASSLEAGAPTDTQYF.